These 6 T cell receptor beta chains were sequenced from one sample in a study of PD-1 blockade in classical Hodgkin lymphoma. Data came from immunoSEQ multiplex PCR; TCRdb stores just in-frame clones and leaves some out. Among 25,000 to 35,000 clones listed, over 75% were seen once. Specified time point: cycle 4 day 1 (C4D1), after six to seven weeks of nivolumab. Each of the patients experienced relapse following autologous stem cell transplantation, and their brentuximab vedotin exposure differed. Starting with thawed PBMCs, CD4+ T cells were purified by magnetic negative selection. Material: CD4+ T cells from blood, obtained before the fourth cycle of nivolumab. The receptors stem from a human donor with classical Hodgkin lymphoma.

This rearrangement joins TRBV6-6 to TRBJ1-2; TRBD1 aligns across 11 bases. Germline CDR1 is MNHNY and CDR2 is SVGAGI (reference sequence). The CDR3 runs 15 residues. Trimming removed 2 bases from V and 2 bases from J; junction bases left unmatched: 1. In DNA form, the CDR3 reads TGTGCCAGCAGTTACGGACAGGGGGCGAACTATGGCTACACCTTC. It is translated as CASSYGQGANYGYTF.

The V gene is TRBV28, the J gene TRBJ2-1; D unclear. In germline, CDR1 is MDHEN, CDR2 SYDVKM. Trimming removed 2 bases at V and 6 bases at J, with 17 bases between. The CDR3 length is 16 residues. Here the CDR3 reads CASSLLRLGRFNEQFF. Here the CDR3 DNA reads TGTGCCAGCAGTTTACTAAGGTTAGGCCGGTTCAATGAGCAGTTCTTC.

This clone was observed a handful of times. This chain joins TRBV4-2 and TRBJ1-5; tentative D call: TRBD1 (5 bases). Trimming pared 3 bases from V and 5 bases from J, leaving 14 bases between. CDR1 LGHNA and CDR2 YNFKEQ come from the germline V gene. The CDR3 is 15 amino acids. The CDR3 region is CASSQGQQTYQPQHF. In DNA form, the CDR3 reads TGTGCCAGCAGCCAGGGGCAGCAAACTTATCAGCCCCAGCATTTT.

This sequence joins TRBV25-1 and TRBJ2-2, with 9 bases that match TRBD1. CDR3 length equals 16 residues. Looked up from germline, CDR1 is MGHDK and CDR2 is SYGVNS. The V and J ends lost 4 bases and 2 bases, in that order; junction bases with no gene match: 5. This CDR3 is CASSGQGGLNTGELFF. The CDR3 bases are TGTGCCAGCAGTGGACAGGGGGGCCTAAACACCGGGGAGCTGTTTTTT.

Worth noting for this clone: An end of the junction differs from the germline gene, which may be a read error. The chain recombines TRBV7-9 with TRBJ2-7; 7 bases line up with TRBD1. The germline gives CDR1 SEHNR, CDR2 FQNEAQ (reference sequence). CDR3 size: 14 residues. CDR3 loop: CAGSVTGDAYEQYF. The CDR3 nucleotides read TGTGCCGGCAGCGTCACAGGGGACGCCTACGAGCAGTACTTC.

DNA for the CDR3: TGTGCCAGCTCACCAATCAGTGGCGCGAACACTGAAGCTTTCTTT. It is translated as CASSPISGANTEAFF. The chain uses TRBV18 and TRBJ1-1; no firm D call. CDR1 and CDR2 from the germline V gene are KGHSH and LQKENI. V shed 2 bases and J shed 1 base, with 11 bases lying between them. This CDR3 region has 15 residues.